This record covers a single T cell receptor beta chain. This clone has only a few counts. Its antigen is still unknown. One base away there is no much larger clone; base qualities are not given. What the time point label conveys for this sample: naive CD8 control sorted from an acute-time-point sample. Enrolled in the Montreal Hepatitis C Cohort (HEPCO) in Canada, the donors were people who inject drugs, and these donors were followed every 3 months. Acute primary HCV infection was defined by a positive HCV RNA or antibody test following a negative test within the previous 24 weeks. Antibodies against CD3, CD8 and CD45RO were used for surface staining, and dead cells were excluded with an aqua fixable dye. The cohort included 8 spontaneous resolvers, defined as subjects with HCV RNA clearance within 24 weeks. From thawed, previously cryostored peripheral blood mononuclear cells, CD8+ T cells were purified through negative selection performed by means of the MACS CD8+ T cell Isolation Kit. A BD FACSAria II cell sorter was used to sort the cells.

Genomic DNA was extracted from FACS-sorted cells, and TCRbeta chains were sequenced through the commercial immunoSEQ service. In the original analysis: ImmunoSEQ Analyzer software v3.0 and R v3.5.1 were the tools used to analyze the repertoire data. Only productive rearrangements were analyzed, because any sequences with stop codons or out-of-frame rearrangements were filtered out. The sequencing provider supplied the Simpson diversity, Shannon entropy, CDR3 length and nucleotide addition metrics. Clonotypes were grouped by frequency as dominant, sub-dominant, low or lowest abundance, and most analyses excluded clonotypes below 0.1%. Any CDR3 amino acid clonotype present in at least two subjects at a cumulative frequency of at least 0.5% was labeled public. Not all clones reach the TCRdb copy of this immuneACCESS table, which keeps in-frame sequences only. Checked studies attribute under half of the gap to unresolved V genes and leave the rest unexplained. That table is the source of V, J and clone size, and D and trimming were worked out from the DNA. Across this sample there are over 30,000 clones, with approximately 85% seen only once. The ten largest clones capture approximately 10% of the sample.

This entry comes from a study of CD8 T cells in acute hepatitis C reinfection (dated by TCRdb to the early 2020s). Describing the broader study: The TCRbeta repertoire of CD8+ T cells specific for the HCV NS3-1073 epitope was profiled during acute infection and after viral clearance. A handful of spontaneous resolvers provided paired acute and follow-up samples.

From a lookup of the germline V gene, CDR1 and CDR2 are MGHRA and YSYEKL. The V end loses 1 base and the J end loses 15 bases, and a stretch of 13 bases separates them. The CDR3 has 12 amino acids, counting the end cysteine and phenylalanine. Only CDR3 DNA remains: 36 bases, in frame from the first base. Overall study results and their limits: Only the TCRbeta chain was sequenced in bulk, so alphabeta pairing of public clonotypes could not be determined. Regardless of outcome, about a dozen public clonotypes were found, and one public clonotype used V04-02/J02-02. High diversity was observed in NS3-1073 specific repertoires, and no significant differences in diversity were found between acute resolver, follow-up resolver and acute chronic samples. All groups preferentially used the TRBV04 and TRBV06 gene families, and overrepresentation in the naive pool did not explain this preferential usage. It was rare for CDR3 sequences to be shared with other epitopes, and exact matching may have been limited by differing sequencing approaches. Follow-up repertoires were not available for chronically infected subjects, because NS3-1073 specific cells were too rare to be sorted.

Input material: naive CD8+ T cells from PBMCs. Interpreted using the paper, the cell subset or site label stands for: sorted total naive CD45RO-negative CD8+ T cells. This chain joins TRBV4-1 to TRBJ2-1; no D gene can be assigned with confidence. The sequence was obtained from a young woman who spontaneously cleared hepatitis C infection. Read as DNA, the sequence is TGCGCCAGCAGCCAAGCTGATGCCTGGCCGTTCTTC. Its translation is CASSQADAWPFF.